These 17 T cell receptor beta chains originate from one sample sequenced in a study of beta chain features in type 1 diabetes. TCRB transcripts that were expressed got sequenced, as all of the isolated RNA had been reverse transcribed. The repertoire was sequenced with immunoSEQ multiplex PCR; TCRdb's copy has only in-frame clones and lacks some. The table records about 930,000 clones, 15% to 20% of them present only once. Sequencing used naive CD4+ T cells from blood. The receptors here all came from a woman aged 18-29 years in good health.

This chain joins TRBV5-1 and TRBJ2-5, with unresolved D. Trimming pared 4 bases from V and 5 bases from J, leaving 21 bases between. In germline, CDR1 is SGHRS, CDR2 YFSETQ. There are 16 residues in the CDR3. DNA for the CDR3: TGCGCCAGCAGCCCACCCCCGACCGGCGTTGGGGAGACCCAGTACTTC. As protein: CASSPPPTGVGETQYF.

The gene calls are TRBV27 and TRBJ2-2, with 13 bases lining up with TRBD2. After removal of 5 bases from V and 6 bases from J, the junction contained 6 bases not matched to a gene. The germline CDR1 and CDR2 sequences are MNHEY and SMNVEV (reference sequence). There are 16 residues in the CDR3. The CDR3 DNA reads as TGTGCCAGCAGTACGACTAGCGGGAGGTTTCCCGGGGAGCTGTTTTTT. This encodes CASSTTSGRFPGELFF.

This rearrangement joins TRBV7-2 to TRBJ2-5; unclear D gene. The CDR3 covers 13 residues. Trimming took off 5 bases at V and 10 bases at J, with 17 bases between the two ends. The germline V gene encodes CDR1 SGHTA and CDR2 FQGNSA. CDR3 nucleotides: TGTGCCAGCAGCCGCCCAACCCCTTTCGGCCAGTACTTC. Protein: CASSRPTPFGQYF.

This clone was seen only a few times. CDR3 nucleotide sequence: TGTGCCAGCAGCAAGGGGACGAGCTACAATGAGCAGTTCTTC. This codes for CASSKGTSYNEQFF. The chain combines TRBV7-3 with TRBJ2-1; D tentatively fits TRBD1 or TRBD2 (5 bases each). Germline V gene lookup returns CDR1 SGHTA and CDR2 FQGTGA. V was shortened by 5 bases and J by 3 bases, with 11 bases between the two germline ends. CDR3 size: 14 residues.

The J gene is TRBJ1-4, the V gene TRBV6-5; D is unclear. Germline values: CDR1 MNHEY, CDR2 SVGAGI. There are 12 residues in the CDR3. The germline V and J ends were trimmed by 11 bases and 5 bases, with 12 bases remaining between them. CDR3 residues: CAPFDPNEKLFF. CDR3 bases: TGTGCCCCGTTCGACCCAAATGAAAAACTGTTTTTT.

The genes are TRBV7-9 and TRBJ2-7; 10 nucleotides agree with TRBD1. The V gene's germline CDR1 is SEHNR and CDR2 FQNEAQ (reference sequence). V shed 4 bases, J shed 3 bases, and the junction held 12 bases outside the gene matches. The CDR3 totals 17 residues. CDR3 in amino acids: CASSSSLRTGGVYEQYF. The CDR3 DNA follows: TGTGCCAGCAGCTCTTCCCTTAGGACAGGGGGAGTCTACGAGCAGTACTTC. The full variable domain, rest sourced from reference TRBV7-9 and TRBJ2-7, is DTGVSQNPRHKITKRGQNVTFRCDPISEHNRLYWYRQTLGQGPEFLTYFQNEAQLEKSRLLSDRFSAERPKGSFSTLEIQRTEQGDSAMYLCASSSSLRTGGVYEQYFGPGTRLTVT.

The chain employs TRBV5-1 and TRBJ2-5; D unclear. Looked up from germline, CDR1 is SGHRS and CDR2 is YFSETQ. Trimming pared 0 bases from V and 2 bases from J, leaving 11 bases between. The length of the CDR3 is 15 residues. DNA of the CDR3: TGCGCCAGCAGCTTGGGCCCCAGGATACAAGAGACCCAGTACTTC. Translation: CASSLGPRIQETQYF. Drawing the rest from reference TRBV5-1 and TRBJ2-5, the complete variable domain is KAGVTQTPRYLIKTRGQQVTLSCSPISGHRSVSWYQQTPGQGLQFLFEYFSETQRNKGNFPGRFSGRQFSNSRSEMNVSTLELGDSALYLCASSLGPRIQETQYFGPGTRLLVL.

The rearrangement joins TRBV2 to TRBJ2-5; 11 bases map to TRBD2. The length of the CDR3 is 15 residues. J lost 2 bases, V lost 4 bases, and 3 bases had no gene match. Germline V gene sequence: CDR1 SNHLY, CDR2 FYNNEI. This CDR3 is CASSGLAGPQETQYF. The CDR3 DNA follows: TGTGCCAGCAGTGGACTAGCGGGGCCGCAAGAGACCCAGTACTTC. Full variable domain (missing parts from reference TRBV2 and TRBJ2-5): EPEVTQTPSHQVTQMGQEVILRCVPISNHLYFYWYRQILGQKVEFLVSFYNNEISEKSEIFDDQFSVERPDGSNFTLKIRSTKLEDSAMYFCASSGLAGPQETQYFGPGTRLLVL.

The chain carries TRBV9 and TRBJ2-2, with 7 bases that match TRBD1. CDR3 length equals 17 residues. Germline lookup yields CDR1 SGDLS and CDR2 YYNGEE. V shed 5 bases and J 2 bases; nucleotides not matched to a gene: 12. DNA for the CDR3: TGTGCCAGCAGTTTCAAGGGGGCAGGGAGAAACACCGGGGAGCTGTTTTTT. Its translation: CASSFKGAGRNTGELFF.

Remarks on this clone: Additional DNA sequences in this sample encode the identical CDR3. The chain links TRBV10-3 to TRBJ2-1; 12 bases fit TRBD2. CDR1 ENHRY and CDR2 SYGVKD come from the germline V gene. The V gene end was trimmed by 3 bases and the J gene end by 6 bases; junction bases not matched to a gene: 6. This CDR3 comprises 16 residues. The DNA for the CDR3 is TGTGCCATCAGTGATCATAGACTAGCGGGAGCCAATGAGCAGTTCTTC. It is translated as CAISDHRLAGANEQFF.

V and J are TRBV11-2 and TRBJ2-4, with 10 positions matching TRBD1. Germline values: CDR1 SGHAT, CDR2 FQNNGV. The CDR3 loop spans 15 amino acids. The ends lost 0 bases at V and 10 bases at J; junction bases unmatched: 6. This CDR3 is CASSLDLGQGFIQYF. Here the CDR3 DNA reads TGTGCCAGCAGCTTAGATTTGGGACAGGGGTTTATTCAGTACTTC.

This clone turned up a few times. The rearrangement uses TRBV7-2 and TRBJ2-1, with D uncertain. Per the germline V gene, CDR1 is SGHTA and CDR2 is FQGNSA. The CDR3 spans 12 residues. The V end was cut by 5 bases, the J end by 7 bases, with 9 bases between. Here the CDR3 DNA reads TGTGCCAGCAGCGGGGTAGTGAATGAGCAGTTCTTC. This sequence encodes CASSGVVNEQFF.

This clone was observed a few times. V is TRBV2 and J is TRBJ1-5; D remains unclear. V was cut by 5 bases and J by 1 base, with 18 bases left in between. Germline lookup yields CDR1 SNHLY and CDR2 FYNNEI. The CDR3 totals 17 residues. In DNA, the CDR3 is TGTGCCAGCAGTATGATTGGGTGGTCTAGGAGCAATCAGCCCCAGCATTTT. This translates into CASSMIGWSRSNQPQHF. Looking up the rest from reference TRBV2 and TRBJ1-5 gives the full variable domain: EPEVTQTPSHQVTQMGQEVILRCVPISNHLYFYWYRQILGQKVEFLVSFYNNEISEKSEIFDDQFSVERPDGSNFTLKIRSTKLEDSAMYFCASSMIGWSRSNQPQHFGDGTRLSIL.

This clone was detected a few times. The rearrangement uses TRBV14 and TRBJ2-1; 14 bases fit TRBD2. Germline-derived CDR1 and CDR2 are SGHDN and FVKESK. With 2 bases clipped from V and 0 bases from J, the junction kept 6 bases outside the gene matches. The CDR3 is 19 residues long. In DNA, the CDR3 is TGTGCCAGCAGCCAAACCCCGACTAGCGGGAGGGCCTCCTACAATGAGCAGTTCTTC. Protein product: CASSQTPTSGRASYNEQFF.

Notes on this clone: In the same sample, other DNA sequences code for this CDR3. V usage is TRBV29-1 and J usage is TRBJ2-3, with D tentatively TRBD2 (5 bases). Trimming removed 6 bases from V and 3 bases from J, with 13 bases in between. Germline V gives CDR1 SQVTM, CDR2 ANQGSEA. The CDR3 consists of 13 residues. This CDR3 is CSVLAGVTDTQYF. CDR3 DNA sequence: TGCAGCGTCCTGGCCGGGGTTACAGATACGCAGTATTTT.

The rearrangement links TRBV11-2 to TRBJ2-5; D unresolved. Trimming stripped 3 bases from V and 11 bases from J, with 10 bases between. This CDR3 has 11 residues. Germline V gene lookup returns CDR1 SGHAT and CDR2 FQNNGV. This chain's CDR3 is CASSFGLAQYF. The CDR3 DNA is TGTGCCAGCAGCTTCGGTCTGGCTCAGTACTTC.

V and J are TRBV7-2 and TRBJ2-4; 13 nucleotides agree with TRBD2. The germline V gene has CDR1 SGHTA and CDR2 FQGNSA. This CDR3 contains 18 residues. J gave up 1 base and V 5 bases, and 8 bases lay outside the gene matches. The CDR3 region is CASSISTSGRSAKNIQYF. The DNA of the CDR3 is TGTGCCAGCAGCATATCGACTAGCGGGAGGAGCGCCAAAAACATTCAGTACTTC.